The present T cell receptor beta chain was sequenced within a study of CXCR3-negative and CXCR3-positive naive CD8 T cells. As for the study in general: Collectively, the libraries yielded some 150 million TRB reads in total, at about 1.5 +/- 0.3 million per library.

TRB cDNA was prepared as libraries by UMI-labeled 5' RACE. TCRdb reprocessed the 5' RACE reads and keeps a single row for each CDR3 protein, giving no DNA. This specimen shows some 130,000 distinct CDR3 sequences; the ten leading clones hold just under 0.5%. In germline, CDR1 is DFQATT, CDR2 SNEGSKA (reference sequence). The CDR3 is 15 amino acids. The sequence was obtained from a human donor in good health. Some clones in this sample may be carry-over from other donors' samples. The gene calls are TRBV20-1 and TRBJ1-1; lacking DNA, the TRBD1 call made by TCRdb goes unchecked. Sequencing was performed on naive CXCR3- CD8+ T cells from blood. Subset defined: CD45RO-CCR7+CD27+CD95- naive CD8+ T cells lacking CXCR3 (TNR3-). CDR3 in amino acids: CSARPLLQAGPEAFF.